This T cell receptor (beta chain) was recovered during a study of vaccination effects on CD4 cells after COVID-19. Looking at the study overall: Samples that were drawn after vaccination came a median of 72 days after the second dose.

Under the ViraFEST assay, PBMC were stimulated with viral peptide pools so that antigen-specific CD4+ T cells expanded. Sequencing was performed afterwards. Upon completion of 10 days in culture, CD4+ T cells were isolated. Two-dose vaccination with either BNT162b2 or mRNA-1273 was given to the participants. This CDR3 has 16 residues. V gave up 4 bases and J gave up 7 bases; unmatched junction bases: 10. Germline CDR1 LNHDA, CDR2 SQIVND (reference sequence). Study findings and constraints: Clones of infection and vaccine origin contracted markedly late after vaccination.

Turning to this clone: The antigen remains undetermined.

Profiled with immunoSEQ multiplex PCR; TCRdb holds only in-frame clones, not every one. Of about 81,000 clones in the sample, roughly 73% were seen once. This receptor was taken from a human donor who received a COVID-19 vaccine. The sample here was CD4+ T cells from PBMCs cultured with HCoV-OC43 spike peptides, taken after COVID-19 vaccination. Subset here: HCoV-OC43 spike overlapping peptide pool stimulation. This chain connects TRBV19 to TRBJ2-2; 9 bases fit TRBD1. The CDR3 is CASSKPGQGLVGELFF. The CDR3 bases are TGTGCCAGTAGTAAACCGGGACAGGGTCTAGTCGGGGAGCTGTTTTTT.